These 30 T cell receptor beta chains originate from one sample sequenced in a study of tumor-infiltrating lymphocytes in localized non-small cell lung cancer. The assay was immunoSEQ multiplex PCR, and TCRdb's table has in-frame clones only and misses some. The data hold under 10,000 clones, with roughly 78% observed a single time. Sequenced: lung tumor tissue. The source of these receptors is a human donor with non-small cell lung cancer.

This chain uses TRBV5-5 with TRBJ2-4, with D possibly TRBD2 on 5 matching bases. Germline assignment: CDR1 SGHKS and CDR2 YYEKEE (reference sequence). The CDR3 is 19 residues long. The ends were cut back, 2 bases at V and 0 bases at J, with 21 bases in the middle. This CDR3 is CASSLNEGLSELAKNIQYF. In nucleotides, the CDR3 is TGTGCCAGCAGCTTAAACGAAGGACTGAGCGAACTAGCCAAAAACATTCAGTACTTC.

V gene TRBV13 combines with J gene TRBJ2-2; no reliable D call. V was trimmed by 3 bases and J by 7 bases, leaving 12 bases between them. The CDR3 totals 14 residues. The germline V gene has CDR1 PRHDT and CDR2 FYEKMQ (reference sequence). CDR3 sequence: CASSFVNNVGELFF. The CDR3 DNA is TGTGCCAGCAGCTTCGTGAACAATGTCGGGGAGCTGTTTTTT.

V usage is TRBV7-9 and J usage is TRBJ2-1, with D unresolved. There are 13 residues in the CDR3. CDR1 and CDR2 (germline): SEHNR, FQNEAQ (reference sequence). Trimming removed 0 bases from V and 7 bases from J, with 7 bases in between. The CDR3 region is CASSLAGENEQFF. The CDR3 DNA sequence: TGTGCCAGCAGCTTAGCTGGCGAGAATGAGCAGTTCTTC.

This clone occurred once. The chain has TRBV28 and TRBJ2-1, with TRBD2 matching 7 bases. The CDR3 runs 14 residues. V shed 8 bases, J shed 9 bases, and the junction held 13 bases outside the gene matches. CDR1 MDHEN and CDR2 SYDVKM come from the germline V gene. DNA of the CDR3: TGTGCCAGCCGCCCGGGCGGGAGTGGGGGTGAGCAGTTCTTC. It specifies CASRPGGSGGEQFF.

The rearrangement joins TRBV7-9 to TRBJ1-5; the D gene is possibly TRBD1 (6 bases). CDR1 is SEHNR, CDR2 FQNEAQ, per germline (reference sequence). Trimming stripped 3 bases from V and 0 bases from J, with 12 bases between. There are 16 residues in the CDR3. CDR3 in DNA: TGTGCCAGCAGCTTGGGGGCAGACTTTAGCAATCAGCCCCAGCATTTT. This gives the protein CASSLGADFSNQPQHF.

This rearrangement joins TRBV7-9 to TRBJ2-7, with D unresolved. Per germline, CDR1 SEHNR and CDR2 FQNEAQ (reference sequence). V lost 4 bases and J lost 1, with 11 bases in between. This CDR3 spans 14 amino acids. The CDR3 DNA sequence: TGTGCCAGCAGCTCACCGGGCAGATCCTACGAGCAGTACTTC. The encoded protein is CASSSPGRSYEQYF. Combining the CDR3 with reference TRBV7-9 and TRBJ2-7 gives the whole variable domain DTGVSQNPRHKITKRGQNVTFRCDPISEHNRLYWYRQTLGQGPEFLTYFQNEAQLEKSRLLSDRFSAERPKGSFSTLEIQRTEQGDSAMYLCASSSPGRSYEQYFGPGTRLTVT.

This chain uses TRBV25-1 with TRBJ1-2; 11 bases are shared with TRBD1. CDR1 and CDR2 (germline): MGHDK, SYGVNS. The CDR3 totals 15 residues. The V segment lost 4 bases and the J segment 2 bases; nucleotides outside the gene matches: 3. The CDR3 nucleotides read TGTGCCAGCAGTGGGGGACAGGGGGTCAACTATGGCTACACCTTC. Translated, it gives CASSGGQGVNYGYTF.

This clone came up once. This chain connects TRBV6-1 to TRBJ1-5, with D possibly TRBD1 on 6 matching bases. Trimming removed 0 bases from V and 0 bases from J, with 9 bases in between. The CDR3 is 16 residues long. Germline V CDR1 and CDR2: MNHNS, SASEGT. The CDR3 DNA reads as TGTGCCAGCAGTGAAGCGCCGGGGGCTAGCAATCAGCCCCAGCATTTT. Translating it yields CASSEAPGASNQPQHF.

The genes are TRBV2 and TRBJ2-3, with 9 bases fitting TRBD2. V shed 8 bases, J shed 0 bases, and the junction held 12 bases outside the gene matches. CDR3 length equals 17 residues. Germline V gives CDR1 SNHLY, CDR2 FYNNEI. The CDR3 DNA reads TGTGCCAGCCGAGCTCGGACTAGCGCGATGAGCACAGATACGCAGTATTTT. Protein product: CASRARTSAMSTDTQYF.

This clone was observed a few times. The rearrangement links TRBV4-3 to TRBJ2-3; D possibly corresponds to TRBD1 (6 bases). V shed 2 bases and J shed 6 bases, with 15 bases lying between them. The CDR3 has 15 residues. Germline CDR1 reads LGHNA; CDR2 reads YSLEER. The CDR3 spells CASSQIDRPADTQYF. The CDR3 coding sequence is TGCGCCAGCAGCCAAATTGACAGGCCGGCGGATACGCAGTATTTT.

This rearrangement joins TRBV7-7 to TRBJ2-5; D may be TRBD1 (6 bases). This CDR3 spans 13 amino acids. Germline CDR1 is SSHAT and CDR2 is FNYEAQ (reference sequence). V was cut by 5 bases and J by 0 bases, with 7 bases left in between. CDR3 residues: CASSTGYQETQYF. The CDR3 DNA sequence: TGTGCCAGCAGCACAGGGTACCAAGAGACCCAGTACTTC.

The V and J genes are TRBV30 and TRBJ1-6, with a tentative D call TRBD1 (5 bases). V dropped 5 bases and J dropped 14 bases, with 19 bases sitting between them. CDR1 GTSNPN and CDR2 SVGIG come from the germline V gene (reference sequence). This CDR3 contains 13 residues. The CDR3 loop is CAWENLDEGALHF. The CDR3 DNA reads TGTGCCTGGGAGAACCTCGACGAAGGGGCCCTCCACTTT.

The gene calls are TRBV19 and TRBJ2-6; tentatively, D is TRBD2 (6 bases). There are 19 residues in the CDR3. Germline assignment: CDR1 LNHDA and CDR2 SQIVND (reference sequence). V lost 4 bases, J lost 0 bases, and 19 bases lay in between. The CDR3 loop is CASSTSVGGRYSGANVLTF. For the CDR3, the DNA is TGTGCCAGTAGTACCTCAGTGGGAGGACGGTACTCTGGGGCCAACGTCCTGACTTTC.

V and J are TRBV15 and TRBJ2-5, with TRBD1 matching over 11 bases. J lost 4 bases, V lost 1 base, and 5 bases had no gene match. The CDR3 length is 16 residues. Germline CDR1 is LNHNV and CDR2 is YYDKDF (reference sequence). CDR3 in amino acids: CATSRGGQGAGETQYF. For the CDR3, the DNA is TGTGCCACCAGCAGAGGTGGACAGGGGGCGGGAGAGACCCAGTACTTC.

This chain joins TRBV7-3 and TRBJ2-1; 13 bases line up with TRBD2. CDR3 size: 17 residues. Per the germline V gene, CDR1 is SGHTA and CDR2 is FQGTGA. The trim removed 5 bases at V and 2 bases at J, leaving 6 bases unmatched. For the CDR3, the DNA is TGTGCCAGCAGCGCTCTCGGGACTAGCGGGGCCTACAATGAGCAGTTCTTC. This encodes CASSALGTSGAYNEQFF. Drawing the rest from reference TRBV7-3 and TRBJ2-1, the complete variable domain is GAGVSQTPSNKVTEKGKYVELRCDPISGHTALYWYRQSLGQGPEFLIYFQGTGAADDSGLPNDRFFAVRPEGSVSTLKIQRTERGDSAVYLCASSALGTSGAYNEQFFGPGTRLTVL.

The chain carries TRBV11-3 and TRBJ2-7; 9 positions agree with TRBD1. The junction had 5 bases not matched to a gene; V was cut back by 5 bases and J by 6 bases. Germline V lookup: CDR1 SGHNT, CDR2 YENEEA. The CDR3 length is 13 residues. This CDR3 reads CASSRKTGGEQYF. Here the CDR3 DNA reads TGTGCCAGCAGCCGAAAGACAGGGGGCGAGCAGTACTTC.

The rearrangement links TRBV5-4 to TRBJ1-2; 9 positions match TRBD1. After removal of 2 bases from V and 2 bases from J, the junction contained 1 base not matched to a gene. There are 14 residues in the CDR3. The germline gives CDR1 SGHNT, CDR2 YYREEE (reference sequence). This chain's CDR3 is CASSFTGGNYGYTF. The CDR3 coding sequence is TGTGCCAGCAGCTTCACAGGGGGCAACTATGGCTACACCTTC.

This chain joins TRBV9 and TRBJ2-5, with 9 bases identical to TRBD2. CDR3 length: 15 amino acids. Germline CDR1 reads SGDLS; CDR2 reads YYNGEE. V gave up 4 bases and J gave up 1 base; unmatched junction bases: 5. The CDR3 here is CASSRAGGIQETQYF. The CDR3, as DNA: TGTGCCAGCAGCAGGGCGGGGGGGATCCAAGAGACCCAGTACTTC.

The chain is built from TRBV18 and TRBJ1-4; D is perhaps TRBD1 (5 bases). CDR1 is KGHSH, CDR2 LQKENI, per germline. The CDR3 is made up of 15 amino acids. Trimming stripped 3 bases from V and 4 bases from J, with 12 bases between. The CDR3 loop reads CASSPPGGVNEKLFF. The CDR3 DNA sequence: TGTGCCAGCTCACCCCCGGGAGGGGTTAATGAAAAACTGTTTTTT.

The V gene is TRBV27, the J gene TRBJ1-2; the match to TRBD1 covers 8 bases. Losses at the gene ends were 5 bases for V and 6 bases for J; bases not matched to a gene: 8. Germline CDR1 MNHEY, CDR2 SMNVEV (reference sequence). The CDR3 is made up of 14 amino acids. CDR3 sequence reads: CASSRRTGIHGYTF. CDR3 sequence (DNA): TGTGCCAGCAGTCGACGGACAGGGATTCATGGCTACACCTTC.

CDR3 DNA: TGCAGCGTGGAGACCGGGACAGGGGGCGGGGCTGAAGCTTTCTTT. Translation: CSVETGTGGGAEAFF. The chain employs TRBV29-1 and TRBJ1-1; 12 bases match TRBD1. Trimming cost V 6 bases and J 6 bases; bases outside gene matches: 11. The germline CDR1 and CDR2 sequences are SQVTM and ANQGSEA. This CDR3 region has 15 residues.

V gene TRBV6-4 combines with J gene TRBJ2-3; D gene ambiguous. Trimming removed 2 bases from V and 0 bases from J, with 6 bases in between. Germline V gene data show CDR1 as MRHNA and CDR2 as SNTAGT. The CDR3 consists of 14 residues. The CDR3: CASSDDGSTDTQYF. The DNA of the CDR3 is TGTGCCAGCAGTGACGACGGAAGCACAGATACGCAGTATTTT.

By its share, this clone is medium-sized. In nucleotides, the CDR3 is TGTGCCAGCAGCACCCGACAGGGGGCGTATATAGATACGCAGTATTTT. Translating gives CASSTRQGAYIDTQYF. The genes are TRBV11-2 and TRBJ2-3; TRBD1 aligns across 10 bases. Looked up from germline, CDR1 is SGHAT and CDR2 is FQNNGV. The ends lost 5 bases at V and 5 bases at J; junction bases unmatched: 10. The CDR3 runs to 16 residues.

V is TRBV5-4 and J is TRBJ2-2; 9 bases are shared with TRBD2. In germline, CDR1 is SGHNT, CDR2 YYREEE (reference sequence). With 5 bases clipped from V and 1 base from J, the junction kept 3 bases outside the gene matches. This CDR3 is built from 15 residues. This CDR3 is CASSLAGRNTGELFF. The DNA for the CDR3 is TGTGCCAGCAGTCTAGCGGGGAGGAACACCGGGGAGCTGTTTTTT.

The chain is built from TRBV10-2 and TRBJ2-5; D remains ambiguous. The CDR3 is made up of 14 amino acids. Germline CDR1 is WSHSY and CDR2 is SAAADI. Trimming left V 0 bases short and J 5 bases short, with 10 bases between. DNA for the CDR3: TGCGCCAGCAGTGAGTCGTTATCAGTTGAGACCCAGTACTTC. Translation gives CASSESLSVETQYF.

This chain connects TRBV29-1 to TRBJ1-4; 9 bases line up with TRBD1. Germline assignment: CDR1 SQVTM and CDR2 ANQGSEA. Unmatched junction bases numbered 4, after V lost 7 bases and J lost 4 bases. The length of the CDR3 is 13 residues. CDR3 in DNA: TGCAGCGCCAGGGACAGGGTTAATGAAAAACTGTTTTTT. Its protein is CSARDRVNEKLFF.

This clone is medium-sized within its sample. V and J are TRBV25-1 and TRBJ1-1; the D is unclear. This CDR3 contains 13 residues. V lost 7 bases and J lost 8, with 17 bases in between. Germline V gene lookup returns CDR1 MGHDK and CDR2 SYGVNS. In DNA form, the CDR3 reads TGTGCCAGCAAGGAGGGCGGAGGAATCGAAGCTTTCTTT. Protein product: CASKEGGGIEAFF.

This chain links TRBV30 with TRBJ2-1; unclear D gene. The germline V gene has CDR1 GTSNPN and CDR2 SVGIG (reference sequence). The CDR3 runs to 13 residues. Trimming stripped 3 bases from V and 1 base from J, with 7 bases between. The CDR3 sequence: CAWRTQSYNEQFF. The CDR3 DNA reads TGTGCCTGGAGAACCCAGTCCTACAATGAGCAGTTCTTC.

The genes are TRBV11-2 and TRBJ1-1; 11 bases line up with TRBD1. CDR1 and CDR2 from the germline V gene are SGHAT and FQNNGV. The length of the CDR3 is 17 residues. V trimming: 6 bases; J trimming: 0 bases; junction bases outside the gene matches: 9. Here the CDR3 DNA reads TGTGCCAGCAGGCAAGGACAGGGGGCTATTATGAACACTGAAGCTTTCTTT. It yields the protein CASRQGQGAIMNTEAFF.

J is TRBJ1-3 and V is TRBV27; D is possibly TRBD1 (5 bases). V dropped 5 bases and J dropped 2 bases, with 10 bases sitting between them. The CDR3 runs to 14 residues. CDR1 is MNHEY, CDR2 SMNVEV, per germline (reference sequence). The CDR3: CASSGGSAGNTIYF. CDR3 sequence (DNA): TGTGCCAGCAGTGGGGGATCTGCTGGAAACACCATATATTTT.